Each of the 10 T cell receptor beta chains below was sequenced from the same sample in a study of blood T cell repertoires in COVID-19. The table came from immunoSEQ multiplex PCR; TCRdb's copy has only in-frame clones and leaves some out. The sample records a few hundred thousand clones, around 87% being singletons. The sequenced sample consisted of peripheral blood. Source of these receptors: a human donor in a cohort sampled during active COVID-19.

The rearrangement joins TRBV5-1 to TRBJ2-7, with D hard to call. The CDR3 consists of 13 residues. V lost 6 bases and J 0 bases, leaving 10 bases between the germline ends. CDR1 SGHRS and CDR2 YFSETQ come from the germline V gene. The CDR3 region has the DNA TGCGCCAGCACCCAATCCCCCTCCTACGAGCAGTACTTC. As protein: CASTQSPSYEQYF.

Regarding this clone: The same CDR3 can be traced to other DNA sequences in this sample. The V gene is TRBV11-3, the J gene TRBJ2-1; D ambiguous. Trimming removed 3 bases from V and 5 bases from J, with 5 bases in between. The CDR3 covers 12 residues. The germline V gene encodes CDR1 SGHNT and CDR2 YENEEA. CDR3 residues: CASSFGDNEQFF. CDR3 nucleotides: TGTGCCAGCAGCTTCGGAGACAATGAGCAGTTCTTC.

The CDR3 loop reads CAIGDRYGYTF. CDR3 coding DNA: TGTGCCATCGGAGACCGTTATGGCTACACCTTC. The chain couples TRBV2 to TRBJ1-2; no reliable D call. The V end was cut by 10 bases, the J end by 5 bases, with 11 bases between. Germline CDR1 reads SNHLY; CDR2 reads FYNNEI. There are 11 residues in the CDR3. The complete variable domain, with remaining parts taken from reference TRBV2 and TRBJ1-2, reads EPEVTQTPSHQVTQMGQEVILRCVPISNHLYFYWYRQILGQKVEFLVSFYNNEISEKSEIFDDQFSVERPDGSNFTLKIRSTKLEDSAMYFCAIGDRYGYTFGSGTRLTVV.

V gene TRBV3-1 (or the pseudogene TRBV3-2) combines with J gene TRBJ2-1, with D maybe TRBD1 (5 bases). The germline gives CDR1 LGHDT, CDR2 YNNKEL (reference sequence). Between the trimmed V and J ends, which lost 1 base and 3 bases, there was a span of 13 bases. CDR3 length: 16 residues. The CDR3 is CASSQGVTEVYNEQFF. The CDR3 region has the DNA TGTGCCAGCAGCCAAGGGGTGACAGAGGTCTACAATGAGCAGTTCTTC.

This chain uses TRBV7-3 with TRBJ1-2; 10 positions match TRBD1. The CDR3 loop spans 14 amino acids. Looked up from germline, CDR1 is SGHTA and CDR2 is FQGTGA. J gave up 7 bases and V 5 bases, and 7 bases lay outside the gene matches. Here the CDR3 reads CASSMDRGVGGYTF. As DNA, the CDR3 is TGTGCCAGCAGCATGGACAGGGGGGTTGGTGGCTACACCTTC.

This chain joins TRBV28 and TRBJ2-5, with 13 nucleotides matching TRBD2. Per germline, CDR1 MDHEN and CDR2 SYDVKM. Germline trimming cut 8 bases from V and 5 bases from J; bases unmatched to any gene: 5. The CDR3 is 14 residues long. The CDR3 region has the DNA TGTGCCAGCCGGACTAGCGGGGGTAGTGAGACCCAGTACTTC. As protein: CASRTSGGSETQYF.

The rearrangement uses TRBV3-1 (or the pseudogene TRBV3-2) and TRBJ1-6; 9 nucleotides line up with TRBD1. V shed 5 bases and J 7 bases; nucleotides not matched to a gene: 9. The V gene's germline CDR1 is LGHDT and CDR2 YNNKEL (reference sequence). This CDR3 spans 16 amino acids. The CDR3 is CASSSAPGQGNSPLHF. In nucleotides, the CDR3 is TGTGCCAGCAGCTCAGCCCCGGGACAGGGAAATTCACCCCTCCACTTT.

J is TRBJ2-5 and V is TRBV19; no clear D. CDR3 length: 15 amino acids. Germline CDR1 reads LNHDA; CDR2 reads SQIVND (reference sequence). Trimming stripped 10 bases from V and 5 bases from J, with 23 bases between. The CDR3 nucleotides are TGTGCCACCAGCAGGTTTCCAGGAACCCGGGAGACCCAGTACTTC. This translates into CATSRFPGTRETQYF.

V gene TRBV10-3 combines with J gene TRBJ1-1, with TRBD1 matching 7 bases. The germline V gene encodes CDR1 ENHRY and CDR2 SYGVKD. The CDR3 totals 13 residues. The ends lost 7 bases at V and 2 bases at J; junction bases unmatched: 4. The CDR3 DNA reads as TGTGCCATCAAGGGACAGTTAAACACTGAAGCTTTCTTT. Translation gives CAIKGQLNTEAFF.

The chain carries TRBV9 and TRBJ1-6; 7 bases align to TRBD1. CDR1 SGDLS and CDR2 YYNGEE come from the germline V gene. This CDR3 is 15 amino acids long. V shed 2 bases, J shed 10 bases, and the junction held 9 bases outside the gene matches. DNA of the CDR3: TGTGCCAGCAGCGTTCAAGACAGGGTAGACTCACCCCTCCACTTT. Protein product: CASSVQDRVDSPLHF. The variable domain in full, completed from reference TRBV9 and TRBJ1-6, reads DSGVTQTPKHLITATGQRVTLRCSPRSGDLSVYWYQQSLDQGLQFLIQYYNGEERAKGNILERFSAQQFPDLHSELNLSSLELGDSALYFCASSVQDRVDSPLHFGNGTRLTVT.